The next 11 T cell receptor beta chains were all read from a single sample in a study of CD8 T cells in Susac syndrome. The authors reverse transcribed about 0.5 to 1 ug RNA with random hexamers. Via MiXCR, TCRdb re-called the immunoSEQ multiplex PCR reads, giving one row per CDR3 protein. The sample lists approximately 200,000 distinct CDR3 sequences; roughly 92% were seen once. The sequenced sample consisted of CD8+ T cells from PBMCs. Receptors were obtained from a human donor with multiple sclerosis.

The chain uses TRBV6-5 and TRBJ2-7; TRBD2 matches at 7 bases. V lost 5 bases and J lost 4; bases outside the gene matches: 8. Germline CDR1 is MNHEY and CDR2 is SVGAGI. This CDR3 contains 14 residues. In DNA, the CDR3 is TGTGCCAGCAGTGCGCTGGCGGGAGCATACGAGCAGTACTTC. It is translated as CASSALAGAYEQYF.

V and J are TRBV5-4 and TRBJ2-3, with 10 positions matching TRBD1. This CDR3 has 15 amino acids. The junction had 1 base not matched to a gene; V was cut back by 2 bases and J by 1 base. The germline gives CDR1 SGHNT, CDR2 YYREEE (reference sequence). CDR3 DNA: TGTGCCAGCAGCTTTGGGACAGGGGGCACAGATACGCAGTATTTT. Its translation is CASSFGTGGTDTQYF.

This chain connects TRBV12-3 or TRBV12-4 to TRBJ1-4; a weak D match, TRBD1 (5 bases). This CDR3 is 17 amino acids long. V was shortened by 2 bases and J by 8 bases, with 21 bases between the two germline ends. CDR3 residues: CASSLSGLEGRGEKLFF. CDR3 DNA sequence: TGTGCCAGCAGTTTATCGGGTTTGGAGGGACGTGGGGAAAAACTGTTTTTT.

This chain links TRBV15 with TRBJ2-1; a possible D gene is TRBD1 (6 bases). The CDR3 runs 16 residues. CDR1 is LNHNV and CDR2 is YYDKDF in the germline V gene (reference sequence). V lost 1 base and J lost 3, with 13 bases in between. For the CDR3, the DNA is TGTGCCACCAGCAGAGGAACAGGGACCCTCTACAATGAGCAGTTCTTC. Protein: CATSRGTGTLYNEQFF.

The CDR3 DNA sequence: TGCAGTGCATCGACTAGCACAGATACGCAGTATTTT. The encoded protein is CSASTSTDTQYF. This rearrangement joins TRBV20-1 to TRBJ2-3, with D uncertain. Per germline, CDR1 DFQATT and CDR2 SNEGSKA (reference sequence). Trimming removed 6 bases at V and 0 bases at J, with 7 bases between. CDR3 length: 12 amino acids.

This chain links TRBV25-1 with TRBJ1-1; no clear D. Trimming removed 2 bases from V and 0 bases from J, with 16 bases in between. The CDR3 consists of 17 residues. The germline CDR1 and CDR2 sequences are MGHDK and SYGVNS. In DNA, the CDR3 is TGTGCCAGCAGTGAACTAGAGGGCGAGCCCTTGAACACTGAAGCTTTCTTT. Translation gives CASSELEGEPLNTEAFF.

The gene calls are TRBV13 and TRBJ1-3; 7 nucleotides match TRBD1. This CDR3 comprises 13 residues. V shed 3 bases, J shed 4 bases, and the junction held 0 bases outside the gene matches. Germline-derived CDR1 and CDR2 are PRHDT and FYEKMQ (reference sequence). CDR3 DNA: TGTGCCAGCAGCTTCAGGGGGGGAAACACCATATATTTT. This gives the protein CASSFRGGNTIYF.

The rearrangement joins TRBV20-1 to TRBJ2-3, with a weak D call TRBD1 (6 bases). Germline V gene lookup returns CDR1 DFQATT and CDR2 SNEGSKA (reference sequence). The CDR3 spans 15 residues. V lost 2 bases and J lost 6, with 18 bases in between. The CDR3 spells CSARSGQGGLDTQYF. The CDR3 region has the DNA TGCAGTGCTAGATCGGGACAAGGGGGTTTGGATACGCAGTATTTT.

This chain joins TRBV12-3 or TRBV12-4 and TRBJ2-5; TRBD2 agrees at 9 bases. Trimming cost V 5 bases and J 8 bases; bases outside gene matches: 9. The CDR3 totals 14 residues. CDR3 bases: TGTGCCAGCAGTACCCTGGCGGGAGGGAAAACCCAGTACTTC. This sequence encodes CASSTLAGGKTQYF.

The chain's CDR3 is CATSREGKGMSPLHF. Here the CDR3 DNA reads TGTGCCACCAGCAGAGAGGGGAAGGGCATGTCACCCCTCCACTTT. The chain uses TRBV15 and TRBJ1-6; D remains ambiguous. The V gene lost 0 bases and the J gene lost 10 bases, with 13 bases spanning the gap. Germline loops: CDR1 LNHNV, CDR2 YYDKDF (reference sequence). The CDR3 spans 15 residues.

This sequence joins TRBV30 and TRBJ1-5, with 9 bases aligning to TRBD1. V was clipped by 8 bases and J by 3 bases; unmatched bases: 5. Germline-derived CDR1 and CDR2 are GTSNPN and SVGIG (reference sequence). The CDR3 is 13 residues long. CDR3 loop: CALGTGYNQPQHF. CDR3 nucleotides: TGTGCCCTGGGGACAGGGTACAATCAGCCCCAGCATTTT.